What follows are 2 T cell receptor beta chains derived from one specimen sequenced in a study of blood T cell repertoires in COVID-19. TCRdb's copy holds only in-frame clones and misses some; the assay was immunoSEQ multiplex PCR. The sample has a few hundred thousand clones, about 89% seen once. The sequenced sample consisted of peripheral blood. These receptor sequences come from a man aged 18 to 29 who had recovered from COVID-19.

This chain connects TRBV7-2 to TRBJ2-5, with 12 bases aligning to TRBD2. This CDR3 has 17 amino acids. Unmatched junction bases numbered 10, after V lost 3 bases and J lost 5 bases. CDR1 and CDR2 (germline): SGHTA, FQGNSA. The CDR3, as DNA: TGTGCCAGCAGCTTTTTGACTAGCGGGGGCCTGGATGAGACCCAGTACTTC. Protein: CASSFLTSGGLDETQYF.

This clone was observed once. The V gene is TRBV27, the J gene TRBJ2-7; 7 bases map to TRBD1. The germline CDR1 and CDR2 sequences are MNHEY and SMNVEV (reference sequence). This CDR3 is built from 15 residues. With V trimmed by 4 bases and J by 3 bases, 9 bases remained unmatched. The DNA of the CDR3 is TGTGCCAGCAGTTCGGCGACAGGGCCAGACTACGAGCAGTACTTC. Translation: CASSSATGPDYEQYF.